This TCR beta chain stems from a study of vaccination effects on CD4 cells after COVID-19. Produced via immunoSEQ multiplex PCR; TCRdb's table is partial and in-frame only. The repertoire holds nearly 25,000 clones, with roughly three quarters as singletons. V lost 2 bases and J lost 0, with 8 bases in between. Germline V CDR1 and CDR2: LGHDT, YNNKEL (reference sequence). This CDR3 region has 15 residues. This clone was seen just once. Antigen unknown. Antigen-specific CD4+ T cells were expanded (with viral peptide pools) by the ViraFEST assay ahead of sequencing. CD4+ T cells were isolated after around 9 days of culture. Vaccine administered to participants consisted of two doses of either BNT162b2 or mRNA-1273. PBMC cultures contained 2 million or so cells per well, approximately 9.2 IU/ml IL-2 and roughly 9.5 ug/ml peptides.

This specimen consisted of CD4+ T cells from PBMCs cultured with SARS-CoV-2 spike peptides, obtained after COVID-19 vaccination. This rearrangement joins TRBV3-1 (or the pseudogene TRBV3-2) to TRBJ2-1; no firm D call. This sequence originates from a human donor who received a COVID-19 vaccine. The CDR3 sequence: CASSQFETSYNEQFF. The CDR3 nucleotides are TGTGCCAGCAGCCAATTTGAGACCTCCTACAATGAGCAGTTCTTC.